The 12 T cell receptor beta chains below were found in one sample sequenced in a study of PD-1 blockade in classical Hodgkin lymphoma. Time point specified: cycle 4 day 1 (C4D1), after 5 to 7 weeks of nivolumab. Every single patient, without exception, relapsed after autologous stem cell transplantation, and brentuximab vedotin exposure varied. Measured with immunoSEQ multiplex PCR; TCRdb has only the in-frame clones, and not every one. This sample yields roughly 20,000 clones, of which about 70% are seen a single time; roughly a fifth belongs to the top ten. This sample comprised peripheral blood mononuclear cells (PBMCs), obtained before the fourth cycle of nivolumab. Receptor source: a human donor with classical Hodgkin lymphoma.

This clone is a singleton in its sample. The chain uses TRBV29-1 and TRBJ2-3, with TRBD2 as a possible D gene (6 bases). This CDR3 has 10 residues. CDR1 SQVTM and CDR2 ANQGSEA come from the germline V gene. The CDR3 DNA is TGCAGTGTGGGGAGGGATACGCAGTATTTT. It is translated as CSVGRDTQYF.

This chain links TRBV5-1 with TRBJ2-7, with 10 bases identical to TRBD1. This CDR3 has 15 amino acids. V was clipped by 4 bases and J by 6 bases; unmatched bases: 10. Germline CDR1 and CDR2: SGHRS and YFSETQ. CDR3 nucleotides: TGCGCCAGCAGCCCGAGGACAGGGGGAGGTCGCGAGCAGTACTTC. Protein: CASSPRTGGGREQYF.

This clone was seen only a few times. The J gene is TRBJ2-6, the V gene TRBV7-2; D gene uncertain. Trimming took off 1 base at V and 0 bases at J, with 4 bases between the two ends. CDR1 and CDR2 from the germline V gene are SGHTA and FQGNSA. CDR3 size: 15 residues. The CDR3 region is CASSLDSSGANVLTF. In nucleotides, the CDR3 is TGTGCCAGCAGCTTAGACAGCTCTGGGGCCAACGTCCTGACTTTC.

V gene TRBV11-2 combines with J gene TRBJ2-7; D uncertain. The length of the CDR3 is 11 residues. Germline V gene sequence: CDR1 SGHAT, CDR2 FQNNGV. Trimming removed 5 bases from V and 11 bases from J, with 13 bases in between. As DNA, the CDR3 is TGTGCCAGCAGCACGCAATCCCTCGAGTACTTC. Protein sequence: CASSTQSLEYF.

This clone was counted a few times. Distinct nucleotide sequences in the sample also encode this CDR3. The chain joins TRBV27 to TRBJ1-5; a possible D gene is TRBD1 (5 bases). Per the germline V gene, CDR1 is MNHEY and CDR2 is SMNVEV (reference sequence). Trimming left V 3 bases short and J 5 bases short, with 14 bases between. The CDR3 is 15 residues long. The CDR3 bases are TGTGCCAGCAGTTTTCGGCCAGGAGGGGATCAGCCCCAGCATTTT. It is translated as CASSFRPGGDQPQHF.

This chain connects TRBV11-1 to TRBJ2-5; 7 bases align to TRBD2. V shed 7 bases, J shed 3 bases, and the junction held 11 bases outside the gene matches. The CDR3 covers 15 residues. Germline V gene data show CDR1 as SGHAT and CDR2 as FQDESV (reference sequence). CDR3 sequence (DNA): TGTGCCAGCACCCCCGGGACCGCGGGGGAAGAGACCCAGTACTTC. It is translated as CASTPGTAGEETQYF.

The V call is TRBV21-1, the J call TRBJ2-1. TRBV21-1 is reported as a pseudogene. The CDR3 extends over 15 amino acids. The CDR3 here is CASSTNPRTTMWVIF. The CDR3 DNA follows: TGTGCCAGCAGCACTAACCCTCGGACGACAATGTGGGTAATCTTC.

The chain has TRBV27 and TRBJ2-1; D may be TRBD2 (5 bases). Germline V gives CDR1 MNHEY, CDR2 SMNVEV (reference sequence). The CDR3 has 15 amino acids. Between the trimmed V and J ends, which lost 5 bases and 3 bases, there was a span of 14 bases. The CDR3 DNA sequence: TGTGCCAGCAGTGTGGGGAGCGGTAGCTACAATGAGCAGTTCTTC. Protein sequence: CASSVGSGSYNEQFF.

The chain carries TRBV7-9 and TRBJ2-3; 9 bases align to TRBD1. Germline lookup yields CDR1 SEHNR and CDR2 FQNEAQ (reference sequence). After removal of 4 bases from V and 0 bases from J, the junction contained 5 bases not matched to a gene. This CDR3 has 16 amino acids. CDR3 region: CASSSGDRASTDTQYF. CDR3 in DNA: TGTGCCAGCAGCTCAGGGGACAGGGCTAGCACAGATACGCAGTATTTT. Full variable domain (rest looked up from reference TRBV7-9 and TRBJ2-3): DTGVSQNPRHKITKRGQNVTFRCDPISEHNRLYWYRQTLGQGPEFLTYFQNEAQLEKSRLLSDRFSAERPKGSFSTLEIQRTEQGDSAMYLCASSSGDRASTDTQYFGPGTRLTVL.

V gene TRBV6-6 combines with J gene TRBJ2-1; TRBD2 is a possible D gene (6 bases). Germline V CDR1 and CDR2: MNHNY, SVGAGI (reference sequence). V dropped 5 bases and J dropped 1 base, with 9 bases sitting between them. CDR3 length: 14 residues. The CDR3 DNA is TGTGCCAGCAGTGCCGGGGGTTCCTACAATGAGCAGTTCTTC. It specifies CASSAGGSYNEQFF.

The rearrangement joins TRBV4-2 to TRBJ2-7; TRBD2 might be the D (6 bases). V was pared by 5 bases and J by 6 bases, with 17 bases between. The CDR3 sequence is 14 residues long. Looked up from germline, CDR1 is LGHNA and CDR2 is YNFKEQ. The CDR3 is CASSTRDAASEQYF. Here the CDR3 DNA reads TGTGCCAGCAGCACGCGGGACGCGGCATCCGAGCAGTACTTC.

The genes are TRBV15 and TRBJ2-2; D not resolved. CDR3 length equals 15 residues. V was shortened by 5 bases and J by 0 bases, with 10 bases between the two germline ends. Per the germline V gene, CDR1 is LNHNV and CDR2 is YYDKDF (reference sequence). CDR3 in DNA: TGTGCCACCAGCCCAGGCGGAACGAACACCGGGGAGCTGTTTTTT. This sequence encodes CATSPGGTNTGELFF.